This T cell receptor (beta chain) originates from a study of blood T cell repertoires in COVID-19. Study details: Specimens from acute and convalescent COVID-19 originated in the United States, Italy and Spain.

This clone was seen a few times. V dropped 1 base and J dropped 1 base, with 11 bases sitting between them. The germline V gene has CDR1 LNHNV and CDR2 YYDKDF (reference sequence). CDR3 length: 15 amino acids. Per the original data handling: Reference gene primer amplification gave estimated nucleated cell counts. Sequencing was performed with immunoSEQ multiplex PCR; in TCRdb, only in-frame clones are kept and a portion is missing. V, J and clone size are taken as reported in that table, and D and trimming were inferred from the DNA itself. The data contain 200,000 to 250,000 clones, roughly 85% of them singletons.

J is TRBJ2-7 and V is TRBV15; TRBD1 might be the D (7 bases). The clonotype was recovered from a middle-aged man with COVID-19, enrolled during active disease. The sample consisted of peripheral blood. The DNA of the CDR3 is TGTGCCACCAGCAGAGGGGGGGACAGTTCCTACGAGCAGTACTTC. Its protein product is CATSRGGDSSYEQYF.